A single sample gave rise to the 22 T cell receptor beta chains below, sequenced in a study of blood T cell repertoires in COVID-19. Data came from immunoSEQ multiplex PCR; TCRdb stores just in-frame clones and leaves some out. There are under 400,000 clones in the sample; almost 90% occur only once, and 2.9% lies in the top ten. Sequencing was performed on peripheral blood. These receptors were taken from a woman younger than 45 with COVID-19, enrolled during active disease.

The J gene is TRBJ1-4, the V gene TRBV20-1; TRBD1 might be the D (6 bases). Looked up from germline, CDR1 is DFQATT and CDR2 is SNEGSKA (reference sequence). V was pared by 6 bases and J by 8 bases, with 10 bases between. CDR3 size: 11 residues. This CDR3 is CSARTVEKLFF. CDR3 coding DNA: TGCAGTGCCAGGACAGTCGAAAAACTGTTTTTT.

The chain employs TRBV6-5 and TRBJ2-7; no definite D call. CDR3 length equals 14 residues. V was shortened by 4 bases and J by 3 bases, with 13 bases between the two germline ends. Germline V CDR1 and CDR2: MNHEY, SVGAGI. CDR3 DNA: TGTGCCAGCAGTTCCGTCGGGTCCATCTACGAGCAGTACTTC. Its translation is CASSSVGSIYEQYF.

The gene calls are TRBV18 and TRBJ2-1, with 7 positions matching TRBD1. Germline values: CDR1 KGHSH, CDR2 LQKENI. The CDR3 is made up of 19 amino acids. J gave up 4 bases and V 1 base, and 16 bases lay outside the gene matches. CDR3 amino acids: CASSPQIATGAQEYNEQFF. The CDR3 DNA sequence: TGTGCCAGCTCACCACAGATAGCCACAGGGGCGCAGGAGTACAATGAGCAGTTCTTC.

The CDR3, as DNA: TGTGCCAGCAGTCCGGGAAGGCAGAACACTGAAGCTTTCTTT. Protein: CASSPGRQNTEAFF. The chain has TRBV7-3 and TRBJ1-1; D is ambiguous. Germline V gene lookup returns CDR1 SGHTA and CDR2 FQGTGA. V dropped 6 bases and J dropped 1 base, with 12 bases sitting between them. The CDR3 consists of 14 residues.

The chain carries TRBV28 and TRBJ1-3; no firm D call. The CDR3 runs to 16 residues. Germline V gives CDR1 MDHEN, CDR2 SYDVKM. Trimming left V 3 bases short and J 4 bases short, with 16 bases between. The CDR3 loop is CASSFRSSGLGNTIYF. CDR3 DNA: TGTGCCAGCAGTTTCCGTTCCTCGGGGTTGGGAAACACCATATATTTT.

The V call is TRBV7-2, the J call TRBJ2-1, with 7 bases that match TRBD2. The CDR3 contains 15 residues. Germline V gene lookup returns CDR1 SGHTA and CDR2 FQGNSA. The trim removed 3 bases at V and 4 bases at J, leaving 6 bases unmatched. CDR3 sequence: CASSFRTSEYNEQFF. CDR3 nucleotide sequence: TGTGCCAGCAGCTTCAGAACTAGCGAGTACAATGAGCAGTTCTTC.

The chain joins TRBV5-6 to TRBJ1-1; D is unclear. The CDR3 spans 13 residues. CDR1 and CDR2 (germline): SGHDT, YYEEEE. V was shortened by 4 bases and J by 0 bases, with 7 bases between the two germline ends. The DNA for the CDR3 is TGTGCCAGCAGCGATACACTGAACACTGAAGCTTTCTTT. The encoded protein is CASSDTLNTEAFF. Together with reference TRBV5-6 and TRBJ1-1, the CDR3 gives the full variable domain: DAGVTQSPTHLIKTRGQQVTLRCSPKSGHDTVSWYQQALGQGPQFIFQYYEEEERQRGNFPDRFSGHQFPNYSSELNVNALLLGDSALYLCASSDTLNTEAFFGQGTRLTVV.

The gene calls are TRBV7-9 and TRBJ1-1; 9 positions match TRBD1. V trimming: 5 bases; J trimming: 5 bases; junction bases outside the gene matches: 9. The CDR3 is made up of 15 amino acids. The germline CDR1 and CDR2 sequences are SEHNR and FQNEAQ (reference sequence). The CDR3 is CASSPKRTGVTEAFF. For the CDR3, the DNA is TGTGCCAGCAGCCCCAAACGGACAGGGGTGACTGAAGCTTTCTTT.

The CDR3 DNA reads as TGTGCCAGCAGGGTGTGGCGGGAGGCTTTGCGGCAAGAGACCCAGTACTTC. This codes for CASRVWREALRQETQYF. The J gene is TRBJ2-5, the V gene TRBV5-8, with TRBD2 matching 8 bases. There are 17 residues in the CDR3. CDR1 and CDR2 (germline): SGHTS, YDEGEE. With 5 bases clipped from V and 2 bases from J, the junction kept 14 bases outside the gene matches.

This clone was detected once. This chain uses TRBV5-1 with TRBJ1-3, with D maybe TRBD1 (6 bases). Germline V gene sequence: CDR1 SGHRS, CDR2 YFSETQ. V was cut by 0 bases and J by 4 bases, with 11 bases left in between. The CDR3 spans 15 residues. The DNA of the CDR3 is TGCGCCAGCAGCTTGGAAGGGGGTCACGGAAACACCATATATTTT. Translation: CASSLEGGHGNTIYF.

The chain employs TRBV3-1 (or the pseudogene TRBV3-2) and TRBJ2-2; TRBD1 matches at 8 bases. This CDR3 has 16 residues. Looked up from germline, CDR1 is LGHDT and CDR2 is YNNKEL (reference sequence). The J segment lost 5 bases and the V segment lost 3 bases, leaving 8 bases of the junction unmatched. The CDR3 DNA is TGTGCCAGCAGCCACAACCAGGGGGCAGGAACCGGGGAGCTGTTTTTT. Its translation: CASSHNQGAGTGELFF.

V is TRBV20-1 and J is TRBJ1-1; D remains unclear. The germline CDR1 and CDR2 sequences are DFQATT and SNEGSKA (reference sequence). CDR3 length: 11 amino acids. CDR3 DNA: TGCAGCGCCTCTATGGACACTGAAGCTTTCTTT. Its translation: CSASMDTEAFF.

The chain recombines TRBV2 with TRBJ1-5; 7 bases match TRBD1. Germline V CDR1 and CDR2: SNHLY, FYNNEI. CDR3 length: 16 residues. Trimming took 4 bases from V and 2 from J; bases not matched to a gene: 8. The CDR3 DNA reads TGTGCCAGCAGTGGACAGGGCGGAGGGCGCAATCAGCCCCAGCATTTT. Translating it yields CASSGQGGGRNQPQHF.

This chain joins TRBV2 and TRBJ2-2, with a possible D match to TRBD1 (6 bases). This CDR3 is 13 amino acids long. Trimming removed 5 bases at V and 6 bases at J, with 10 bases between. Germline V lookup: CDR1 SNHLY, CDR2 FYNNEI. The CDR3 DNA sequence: TGTGCCAGCAGTCAACAGGGTCCCGGGGAGCTGTTTTTT. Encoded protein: CASSQQGPGELFF.

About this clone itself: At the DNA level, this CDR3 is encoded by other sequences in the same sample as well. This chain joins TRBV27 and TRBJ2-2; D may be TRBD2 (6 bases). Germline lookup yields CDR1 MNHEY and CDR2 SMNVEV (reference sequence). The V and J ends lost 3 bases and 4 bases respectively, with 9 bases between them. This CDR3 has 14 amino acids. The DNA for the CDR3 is TGTGCCAGCAGTTTGGGGGGAGGCACCGGGGAGCTGTTTTTT. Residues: CASSLGGGTGELFF.

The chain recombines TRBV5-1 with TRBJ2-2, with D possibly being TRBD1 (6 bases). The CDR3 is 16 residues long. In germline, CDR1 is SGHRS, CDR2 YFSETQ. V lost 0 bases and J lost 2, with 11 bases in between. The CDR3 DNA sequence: TGCGCCAGCAGCTTGGCAGGACAGACTAACACCGGGGAGCTGTTTTTT. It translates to CASSLAGQTNTGELFF.

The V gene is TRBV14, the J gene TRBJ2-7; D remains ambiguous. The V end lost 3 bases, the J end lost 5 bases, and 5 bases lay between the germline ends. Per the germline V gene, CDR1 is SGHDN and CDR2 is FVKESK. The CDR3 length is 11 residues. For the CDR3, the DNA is TGTGCCAGCAGCCAGTTCAACGAGCAGTACTTC. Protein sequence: CASSQFNEQYF.

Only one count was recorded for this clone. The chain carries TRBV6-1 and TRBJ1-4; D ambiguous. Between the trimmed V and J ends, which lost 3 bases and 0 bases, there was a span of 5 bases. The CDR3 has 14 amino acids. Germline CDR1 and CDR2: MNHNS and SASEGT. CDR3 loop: CASSDSATNEKLFF. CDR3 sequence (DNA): TGTGCCAGCAGTGACAGTGCAACTAATGAAAAACTGTTTTTT.

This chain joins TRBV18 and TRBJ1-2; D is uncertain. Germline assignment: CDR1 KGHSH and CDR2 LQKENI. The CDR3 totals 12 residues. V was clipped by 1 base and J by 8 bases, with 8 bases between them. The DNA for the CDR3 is TGTGCCAGCTCACCACTTACCCGGGGCTACACCTTC. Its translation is CASSPLTRGYTF.

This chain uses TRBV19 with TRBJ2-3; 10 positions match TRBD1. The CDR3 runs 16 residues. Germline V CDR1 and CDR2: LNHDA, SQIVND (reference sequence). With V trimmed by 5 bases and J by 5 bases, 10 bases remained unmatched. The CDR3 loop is CASSAYFRTGGDTQYF. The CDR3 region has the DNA TGTGCCAGTAGTGCCTACTTCCGGACAGGGGGAGATACGCAGTATTTT.

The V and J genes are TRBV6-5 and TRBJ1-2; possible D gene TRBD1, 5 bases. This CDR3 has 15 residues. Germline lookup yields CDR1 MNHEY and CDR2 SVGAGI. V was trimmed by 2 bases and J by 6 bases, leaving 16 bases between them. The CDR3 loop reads CASSYNQGVSNGYTF. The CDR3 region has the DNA TGTGCCAGCAGTTACAACCAGGGCGTTTCGAATGGCTACACCTTC.

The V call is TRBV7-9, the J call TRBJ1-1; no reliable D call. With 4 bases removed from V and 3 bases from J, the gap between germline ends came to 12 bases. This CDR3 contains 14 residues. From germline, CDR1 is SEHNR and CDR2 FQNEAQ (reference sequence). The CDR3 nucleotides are TGTGCCAGCAGCTCTTGGGCGGGAGACACTGAAGCTTTCTTT. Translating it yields CASSSWAGDTEAFF.